These 16 T cell receptor beta chains came from one sample sequenced in a study of blood T cell repertoires in COVID-19. Produced via immunoSEQ multiplex PCR; TCRdb's table is partial and in-frame only. The table records 150,000 to 180,000 clones, 78% of them present only once. The specimen was peripheral blood. The receptor source for this set is a man aged 80 or over with acute or convalescent COVID-19.

The V and J genes are TRBV9 and TRBJ1-4; maybe TRBD1 (6 bases). Germline values: CDR1 SGDLS, CDR2 YYNGEE. Trimming shortened V by 3 bases and J by 3 bases, and 9 bases separated the two germline ends. The CDR3 runs to 14 residues. The CDR3 protein is CASSAPGANEKLFF. The DNA for the CDR3 is TGTGCCAGCAGCGCCCCAGGGGCTAATGAAAAACTGTTTTTT. The full variable domain, its missing parts supplied by reference TRBV9 and TRBJ1-4, is DSGVTQTPKHLITATGQRVTLRCSPRSGDLSVYWYQQSLDQGLQFLIQYYNGEERAKGNILERFSAQQFPDLHSELNLSSLELGDSALYFCASSAPGANEKLFFGSGTQLSVL.

The chain couples TRBV20-1 to TRBJ1-2; D perhaps matches TRBD1 (6 bases). CDR3 size: 10 residues. Germline loops: CDR1 DFQATT, CDR2 SNEGSKA (reference sequence). The ends were cut back, 7 bases at V and 7 bases at J, with 10 bases in the middle. The CDR3 is CSGYRVGYTF. In nucleotides, the CDR3 is TGCAGTGGGTACAGGGTTGGCTACACCTTC.

The rearrangement links TRBV30 to TRBJ2-7, with D perhaps TRBD2 (6 bases). V was clipped by 0 bases and J by 3 bases, with 18 bases between them. The length of the CDR3 is 16 residues. The germline CDR1 and CDR2 sequences are GTSNPN and SVGIG (reference sequence). The CDR3: CAWSVGWRGENYEQYF. Written as DNA, the CDR3 is TGTGCCTGGAGTGTGGGGTGGCGGGGCGAAAACTACGAGCAGTACTTC. Filled out from reference TRBV30 and TRBJ2-7, the complete variable domain reads SQTIHQWPATLVQPVGSPLSLECTVEGTSNPNLYWYRQAAGRGLQLLFYSVGIGQISSEVPQNLSASRPQDRQFILSSKKLLLSDSGFYLCAWSVGWRGENYEQYFGPGTRLTVT.

This chain joins TRBV10-3 and TRBJ2-2; tentative D call: TRBD2 (5 bases). The length of the CDR3 is 11 residues. V was trimmed by 11 bases and J by 5 bases, leaving 9 bases between them. Looked up from germline, CDR1 is ENHRY and CDR2 is SYGVKD. DNA of the CDR3: TGTGCCGTCGGGAATACCGGGGAGCTGTTTTTT. Protein sequence: CAVGNTGELFF.

This rearrangement joins TRBV10-3 to TRBJ2-5; 9 bases map to TRBD2. CDR3 length equals 23 residues. V shed 2 bases, J shed 1 base, and the junction held 26 bases outside the gene matches. Germline CDR1 and CDR2: ENHRY and SYGVKD. The CDR3 coding sequence is TGTGCCATCAGTGAGCGGTTAACCCAAGGGGGTAGCGGGGGCGCCCTCTTCCAAGAGACCCAGTACTTC. Protein sequence: CAISERLTQGGSGGALFQETQYF.

Concerning this clone itself: Other DNA sequences within the sample encode an identical CDR3. The rearrangement uses TRBV18 and TRBJ1-3; the match to TRBD1 covers 9 bases. The CDR3 sequence is 15 residues long. After removal of 3 bases from V and 4 bases from J, the junction contained 4 bases not matched to a gene. From germline, CDR1 is KGHSH and CDR2 LQKENI. CDR3 sequence: CASSPGTGTGNTIYF. The CDR3 nucleotides are TGTGCCAGCTCACCCGGGACAGGGACCGGAAACACCATATATTTT.

The CDR3, as DNA: TGCGCCAGCAGCTTAACGGTAGCGGGCGGATCAGGGGAAAAACTGTTTTTT. The encoded protein is CASSLTVAGGSGEKLFF. The J gene is TRBJ1-4, the V gene TRBV5-1; maybe TRBD1 (5 bases). Germline CDR1 and CDR2: SGHRS and YFSETQ. V lost 2 bases to trimming and J lost 8 bases, with 22 bases between them. The CDR3 runs 17 residues.

This chain connects TRBV3-1 (or the pseudogene TRBV3-2) to TRBJ2-7; 10 bases are shared with TRBD2. The CDR3 is 15 residues long. J was trimmed by 0 bases and V by 5 bases; bases with no gene match: 4. The germline CDR1 and CDR2 sequences are LGHDT and YNNKEL (reference sequence). The CDR3 loop is CASSYSGGVSYEQYF. The CDR3 DNA reads TGTGCCAGCAGCTACAGCGGGGGGGTCTCCTACGAGCAGTACTTC.

J is TRBJ2-6 and V is TRBV5-6; 12 nucleotides agree with TRBD1. In germline, CDR1 is SGHDT, CDR2 YYEEEE. Trimming took 3 bases from V and 2 from J; bases not matched to a gene: 3. The CDR3 spans 17 residues. The CDR3 nucleotides read TGTGCCAGCAGCTGGGACAGGGGGCCACCTGGGGCCAACGTCCTGACTTTC. Protein sequence: CASSWDRGPPGANVLTF.

This sequence joins TRBV5-4 and TRBJ2-1; 7 bases line up with TRBD2. This CDR3 is 15 amino acids long. Germline V gene lookup returns CDR1 SGHNT and CDR2 YYREEE (reference sequence). V gave up 0 bases and J gave up 3 bases; unmatched junction bases: 3. CDR3 in amino acids: CASSLAVAGYNEQFF. DNA of the CDR3: TGTGCCAGCAGCTTGGCGGTAGCGGGCTACAATGAGCAGTTCTTC.

The chain has TRBV9 and TRBJ2-7; possible D gene TRBD1, 6 bases. The V gene lost 0 bases and the J gene lost 3 bases, with 22 bases spanning the gap. This CDR3 comprises 18 residues. Germline lookup yields CDR1 SGDLS and CDR2 YYNGEE. The CDR3 spells CASSVGMGSGETGYEQYF. CDR3 nucleotides: TGTGCCAGCAGCGTAGGGATGGGGTCAGGGGAGACCGGCTACGAGCAGTACTTC.

The genes are TRBV6-5 and TRBJ2-1, with D tentatively TRBD2 (6 bases). The CDR3 totals 14 residues. Trimming took off 2 bases at V and 7 bases at J, with 12 bases between the two ends. The germline gives CDR1 MNHEY, CDR2 SVGAGI. CDR3 bases: TGTGCCAGCAGTTACCGGGGGACGACAAATGAGCAGTTCTTC. Amino acid sequence: CASSYRGTTNEQFF.

This rearrangement joins TRBV9 to TRBJ2-7; D gene ambiguous. CDR3 length: 11 residues. CDR1 SGDLS and CDR2 YYNGEE come from the germline V gene. The V and J ends lost 3 bases and 2 bases respectively, with 3 bases between them. The CDR3 coding sequence is TGTGCCAGCAGCGGAGCCTACGAGCAGTACTTC. It codes for CASSGAYEQYF.

This clone was observed a handful of times. V and J are TRBV2 and TRBJ1-6; maybe TRBD1 (6 bases). Trimming shortened V by 6 bases and J by 6 bases, and 12 bases separated the two germline ends. Germline loops: CDR1 SNHLY, CDR2 FYNNEI. The CDR3 sequence is 14 residues long. CDR3 protein: CASSKDSFNSPLHF. The CDR3 bases are TGTGCCAGCAGCAAGGACAGCTTTAATTCACCCCTCCACTTT.

The gene calls are TRBV7-9 and TRBJ2-5, with D possibly being TRBD1 (7 bases). V was clipped by 4 bases and J by 2 bases, with 14 bases between them. The CDR3 is made up of 15 amino acids. Germline CDR1 reads SEHNR; CDR2 reads FQNEAQ (reference sequence). CDR3 in amino acids: CASSWGDSLQETQYF. CDR3 nucleotides: TGTGCCAGCAGCTGGGGGGACAGTTTACAAGAGACCCAGTACTTC.

This clone was seen only a few times. The J gene is TRBJ2-2, the V gene TRBV7-3, with 9 positions matching TRBD1. This CDR3 comprises 15 residues. Per germline, CDR1 SGHTA and CDR2 FQGTGA. V shed 5 bases and J 7 bases; nucleotides not matched to a gene: 8. As DNA, the CDR3 is TGTGCCAGCAGCGACGGACAGGGGCGAGGCGGGGAGCTGTTTTTT. Translating gives CASSDGQGRGGELFF. The full variable domain, with the rest looked up from reference TRBV7-3 and TRBJ2-2, is GAGVSQTPSNKVTEKGKYVELRCDPISGHTALYWYRQSLGQGPEFLIYFQGTGAADDSGLPNDRFFAVRPEGSVSTLKIQRTERGDSAVYLCASSDGQGRGGELFFGEGSRLTVL.